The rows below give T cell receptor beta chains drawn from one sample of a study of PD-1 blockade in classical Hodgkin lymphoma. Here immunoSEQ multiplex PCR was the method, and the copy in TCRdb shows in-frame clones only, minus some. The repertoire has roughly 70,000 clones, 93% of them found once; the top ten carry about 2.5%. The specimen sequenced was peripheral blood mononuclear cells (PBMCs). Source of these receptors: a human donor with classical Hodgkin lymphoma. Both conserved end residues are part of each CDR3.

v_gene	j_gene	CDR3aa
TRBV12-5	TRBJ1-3	CASGNGQGNGNTIYF
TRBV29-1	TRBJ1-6	CSVRTGRNSPLHF
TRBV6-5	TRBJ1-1	CASTGRPNTEAFF
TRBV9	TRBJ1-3	CASSANYQGPGNTIYF
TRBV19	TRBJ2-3	CASSLPTSGVSTDTQYF
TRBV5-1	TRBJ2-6	CASFAGTAGANVLTF
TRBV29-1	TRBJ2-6	CSVGPVRPRGGLGSGANVLTF
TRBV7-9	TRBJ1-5	CASSLDAVDQPQHF
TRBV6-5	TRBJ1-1	CASSYHPTGVLTEAFF
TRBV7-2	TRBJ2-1	CASSLAAIYNEQFF
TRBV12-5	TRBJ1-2	CASGPTGATYNYGYTF